These 26 T cell receptor beta chains were sequenced from one sample in a study of early T cells in non-severe SARS-CoV-2 infection. A single record per CDR3 protein comes from TCRdb applying MiXCR to the 5' RACE reads. The data show roughly 40,000 distinct CDR3 sequences, over 4% seen once. The sequenced sample consisted of whole blood. Receptor source: an adult who was a healthcare worker with PCR-confirmed SARS-CoV-2 infection or an uninfected control (not recorded which).

The chain combines TRBV4-1 with TRBJ1-5; the D gene is possibly TRBD1 (6 bases). This CDR3 spans 13 amino acids. Germline V gene data show CDR1 as MGHRA and CDR2 as YSYEKL. V lost 6 bases, J lost 5 bases, and 11 bases lay in between. CDR3 loop: CASSRDTYQPQHF. As DNA, the CDR3 is TGCGCCAGCAGTCGGGACACTTATCAGCCCCAGCATTTT.

By proportion, this clonotype is medium-sized. The chain links TRBV12-3 or TRBV12-4 to TRBJ1-1; D remains ambiguous. CDR3 length: 16 residues. V was clipped by 3 bases and J by 2 bases, with 16 bases between them. For the CDR3, the DNA is TGTGCCAGCAGTTTCGGACCTCCTGGAGGCAACACTGAAGCTTTCTTT. Translating gives CASSFGPPGGNTEAFF.

This clonotype was found many times. V is TRBV7-2 and J is TRBJ2-5, with D possibly matching TRBD1 (5 bases). The CDR3 has 15 amino acids. V lost 0 bases and J 0 bases, leaving 8 bases between the germline ends. The germline gives CDR1 SGHTA, CDR2 FQGNSA. CDR3 DNA sequence: TGTGCCAGCAGCTTAGCCGACAGCTACCAAGAGACCCAGTACTTC. Translated, it gives CASSLADSYQETQYF.

This clonotype was found many times. The chain has TRBV30 and TRBJ1-1; the D is unclear. V was shortened by 0 bases and J by 7 bases, with 12 bases between the two germline ends. This CDR3 comprises 13 residues. Germline V gene lookup returns CDR1 GTSNPN and CDR2 SVGIG (reference sequence). As DNA, the CDR3 is TGTGCCTGGAGTGTACTTGGTCTCGGTGAAGCTTTCTTT. It is translated as CAWSVLGLGEAFF.

This clonotype was seen many times. The rearrangement joins TRBV29-1 to TRBJ2-5; possible D gene TRBD2, 6 bases. Trimming took off 3 bases at V and 7 bases at J, with 18 bases between the two ends. From germline, CDR1 is SQVTM and CDR2 ANQGSEA. The CDR3 covers 14 residues. CDR3 sequence reads: CSVDRAQAGRTQYF. In nucleotides, the CDR3 is TGCAGCGTTGATCGCGCCCAGGCCGGGAGGACCCAGTACTTC.

This clonotype appeared a few times. CDR3 in amino acids: CSATQGAGANVLTF. CDR3 DNA sequence: TGCAGTGCGACCCAGGGGGCTGGGGCCAACGTCCTGACTTTC. The chain couples TRBV20-1 to TRBJ2-6, with 7 positions matching TRBD1. J lost 2 bases, V lost 6 bases, and 4 bases had no gene match. The CDR3 loop spans 14 amino acids. Germline V lookup: CDR1 DFQATT, CDR2 SNEGSKA (reference sequence).

The chain uses TRBV7-6 and TRBJ1-1, with D unclear. The CDR3 has 17 residues. The germline gives CDR1 SGHVS, CDR2 FNYEAQ. The V end was cut by 1 base, the J end by 0 bases, with 15 bases between. CDR3 bases: TGTGCCAGCAGCTTAGGGGTAGGCAGGAGAATGAACACTGAAGCTTTCTTT. Translation gives CASSLGVGRRMNTEAFF.

This clonotype was seen repeatedly, ten times or more. The rearrangement uses TRBV12-3 or TRBV12-4 and TRBJ2-7, with 11 bases aligning to TRBD1. The CDR3 contains 15 residues. Trimming at V came to 6 bases and at J to 6 bases, leaving 10 bases not matched to a gene. The chain's CDR3 is CASSIMRDRGTEQYF. The CDR3 DNA is TGTGCCAGCAGCATAATGAGGGACAGGGGGACCGAGCAGTACTTC.

This clonotype was recorded many times. The V call is TRBV10-3, the J call TRBJ2-1; no clear D gene. The CDR3 is 11 residues long. Trimming took off 2 bases at V and 8 bases at J, with 4 bases between the two ends. Germline values: CDR1 ENHRY, CDR2 SYGVKD. CDR3 sequence reads: CAISETYEQFF. The CDR3 DNA reads TGTGCCATCAGTGAGACTTATGAGCAGTTCTTC.

This clonotype was seen a few times. The chain recombines TRBV18 with TRBJ1-1, with D uncertain. This CDR3 is 15 amino acids long. CDR1 and CDR2 from the germline V gene are KGHSH and LQKENI. V lost 0 bases and J 1 base, leaving 9 bases between the germline ends. Here the CDR3 reads CASSPPRVENTEAFF. The CDR3 DNA follows: TGTGCCAGCTCACCACCCCGCGTAGAGAACACTGAAGCTTTCTTT.

The V gene is TRBV7-2, the J gene TRBJ1-1; D gene unclear. The length of the CDR3 is 14 residues. CDR1 is SGHTA, CDR2 FQGNSA, per germline. Trimming removed 1 base from V and 4 bases from J, with 10 bases in between. In DNA, the CDR3 is TGTGCCAGCAGCTTAGGGTCCCGGGGCACTGAAGCTTTCTTT. It specifies CASSLGSRGTEAFF.

In its sample, this clonotype was seen many times. V and J are TRBV18 and TRBJ1-1; TRBD1 aligns across 10 bases. With V trimmed by 6 bases and J by 0 bases, 13 bases remained unmatched. Germline V gene data show CDR1 as KGHSH and CDR2 as LQKENI. The CDR3 consists of 18 residues. The CDR3 here is CASSRNGQGVSMNTEAFF. CDR3 in DNA: TGTGCCAGCTCTCGAAACGGACAGGGGGTTTCGATGAACACTGAAGCTTTCTTT.

This clonotype was recorded at least ten times. The gene calls are TRBV5-1 and TRBJ1-4; the D is unclear. From germline, CDR1 is SGHRS and CDR2 YFSETQ. V was cut by 1 base and J by 2 bases, with 9 bases left in between. The CDR3 loop spans 15 amino acids. The CDR3 nucleotides read TGCGCCAGCAGCTTGCTCCCGTTGACTAATGAAAAACTGTTTTTT. This encodes CASSLLPLTNEKLFF. Full variable domain (rest looked up from reference TRBV5-1 and TRBJ1-4): KAGVTQTPRYLIKTRGQQVTLSCSPISGHRSVSWYQQTPGQGLQFLFEYFSETQRNKGNFPGRFSGRQFSNSRSEMNVSTLELGDSALYLCASSLLPLTNEKLFFGSGTQLSVL.

At least ten counts were recorded for this clonotype. V usage is TRBV5-1 and J usage is TRBJ2-1; a possible D gene is TRBD2 (6 bases). The CDR3 is 15 amino acids. Per the germline V gene, CDR1 is SGHRS and CDR2 is YFSETQ. V lost 0 bases and J lost 4, with 11 bases in between. In nucleotides, the CDR3 is TGCGCCAGCAGCTTGGAGGTCGGACTATACAATGAGCAGTTCTTC. It codes for CASSLEVGLYNEQFF.

This clonotype was detected many times. The V and J genes are TRBV5-5 and TRBJ2-3, with D hard to call. The ends were cut back, 3 bases at V and 4 bases at J, with 6 bases in the middle. Per germline, CDR1 SGHKS and CDR2 YYEKEE (reference sequence). The CDR3 loop spans 12 amino acids. The CDR3 here is CASSSYSDTQYF. CDR3 coding DNA: TGTGCCAGCAGCTCATACTCAGATACGCAGTATTTT.

With respect to this clonotype: This may come from a read error, since a much larger clone is one base off. This chain uses TRBV20-1 with TRBJ2-7; 8 bases line up with TRBD2. Germline CDR1 is DFQATT and CDR2 is SNEGSKA (reference sequence). The trim removed 3 bases at V and 5 bases at J, leaving 12 bases unmatched. CDR3 length: 15 residues. CDR3 sequence: CSASEVTSDTHEQYF. The CDR3 DNA sequence: TGCAGTGCTAGTGAGGTGACTAGCGACACCCACGAGCAGTACTTC.

This chain uses TRBV5-1 with TRBJ2-2; no reliable D call. Trimming took 0 bases from V and 0 from J, leaving 6 bases between them. The germline CDR1 and CDR2 sequences are SGHRS and YFSETQ. The CDR3 length is 15 residues. The CDR3 loop reads CASSLEAANTGELFF. The CDR3 coding sequence is TGCGCCAGCAGCTTGGAGGCAGCGAACACCGGGGAGCTGTTTTTT.

The sample holds a few counts of this clonotype. The J gene is TRBJ2-3, the V gene TRBV12-5; D is perhaps TRBD1 (6 bases). Germline CDR1 reads LGHNT; CDR2 reads FRNRAP. Trimming stripped 4 bases from V and 5 bases from J, with 16 bases between. The length of the CDR3 is 15 residues. CDR3 amino acids: CASGYDGRGGDTQYF. In DNA, the CDR3 is TGTGCTAGTGGTTACGACGGCCGAGGGGGAGATACGCAGTATTTT.

A few counts support this clonotype. J is TRBJ1-1 and V is TRBV10-3, with D perhaps TRBD1 (6 bases). Germline loops: CDR1 ENHRY, CDR2 SYGVKD. V lost 8 bases and J lost 6, with 13 bases in between. The CDR3 runs 12 residues. CDR3 coding DNA: TGTGCCATCCGGCAAAAGGGGGCTGAAGCTTTCTTT. This encodes CAIRQKGAEAFF.

This clonotype was observed a handful of times. The chain recombines TRBV5-1 with TRBJ2-7; a weak D match, TRBD1 (6 bases). The V end was cut by 2 bases, the J end by 6 bases, with 6 bases between. The CDR3 covers 11 residues. Germline-derived CDR1 and CDR2 are SGHRS and YFSETQ. The CDR3 region has the DNA TGCGCCAGCAGCTTCAGGGGCGAGCAGTACTTC. Translation gives CASSFRGEQYF.

There are many counts of this clonotype. This rearrangement joins TRBV9 to TRBJ2-3, with a possible D match to TRBD2 (6 bases). Trimming took 0 bases from V and 0 from J, leaving 8 bases between them. Germline V gene data show CDR1 as SGDLS and CDR2 as YYNGEE. This CDR3 has 15 residues. The CDR3 DNA follows: TGTGCCAGCAGCGTAGGGGGACTGAGCACAGATACGCAGTATTTT. It is translated as CASSVGGLSTDTQYF.

This chain connects TRBV12-3 or TRBV12-4 to TRBJ2-1; D may correspond to TRBD1 or TRBD2 (5 bases each). V lost 2 bases to trimming and J lost 8 bases, with 7 bases between them. The CDR3 is 12 amino acids. This chain's CDR3 is CASSLRGDEQFF. The CDR3 DNA is TGTGCCAGCAGTTTACGAGGGGATGAGCAGTTCTTC.

This clonotype was seen many times. The genes are TRBV4-3 and TRBJ2-2, with D perhaps matching TRBD2 (5 bases). CDR3 size: 18 residues. Trimming removed 0 bases from V and 3 bases from J, with 17 bases in between. Germline lookup yields CDR1 LGHNA and CDR2 YSLEER. The CDR3 is CASSQETLGPAYTGELFF. The CDR3 DNA reads TGCGCCAGCAGCCAAGAGACACTAGGCCCAGCCTACACCGGGGAGCTGTTTTTT.

The rearrangement links TRBV4-3 to TRBJ2-1; perhaps TRBD2 as D (6 bases). Per germline, CDR1 LGHNA and CDR2 YSLEER. The V and J ends lost 0 bases and 2 bases respectively, with 14 bases between them. CDR3 size: 17 residues. CDR3: CASSQDGGPRTYNEQFF. The CDR3 DNA is TGCGCCAGCAGCCAAGATGGAGGGCCACGCACCTACAATGAGCAGTTCTTC.

This chain links TRBV12-3 or TRBV12-4 with TRBJ2-7; 7 bases agree with TRBD1. The ends lost 5 bases at V and 0 bases at J; junction bases unmatched: 4. This CDR3 region has 14 residues. Written as DNA, the CDR3 is TGTGCCAGCAGTGGACAGGTGAGCTCCTACGAGCAGTACTTC. This translates into CASSGQVSSYEQYF.

This chain joins TRBV19 and TRBJ2-5; D may be TRBD1 (6 bases). The V gene's germline CDR1 is LNHDA and CDR2 SQIVND (reference sequence). Trimming took 8 bases from V and 1 from J, leaving 11 bases between them. The CDR3 has 13 residues. CDR3 nucleotides: TGTGCCAGTGCAGGGGCTAGCCAAGAGACCCAGTACTTC. Translation: CASAGASQETQYF.